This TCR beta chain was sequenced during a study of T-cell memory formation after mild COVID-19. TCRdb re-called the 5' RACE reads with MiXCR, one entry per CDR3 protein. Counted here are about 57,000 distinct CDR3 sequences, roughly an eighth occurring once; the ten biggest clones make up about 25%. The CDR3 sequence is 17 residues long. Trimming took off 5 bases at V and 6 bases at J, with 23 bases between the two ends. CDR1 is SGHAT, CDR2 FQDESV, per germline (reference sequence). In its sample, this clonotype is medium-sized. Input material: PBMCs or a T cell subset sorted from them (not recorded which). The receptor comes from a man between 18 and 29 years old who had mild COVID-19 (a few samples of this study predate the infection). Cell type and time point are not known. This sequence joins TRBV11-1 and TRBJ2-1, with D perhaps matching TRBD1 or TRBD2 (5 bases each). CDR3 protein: CASSLGPSGTDLNEQFF. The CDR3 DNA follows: TGTGCCAGCAGCCTTGGACCCTCCGGGACGGACCTCAATGAGCAGTTCTTC.